The clone carrying this TCR beta chain was recorded once. Its target is unknown. The repertoire was sequenced with immunoSEQ multiplex PCR; TCRdb's copy has only in-frame clones and lacks some. Of about 160,000 clones listed, 92% are singletons. These data belong to a study of T cell responses to AZD1222 COVID-19 vaccine. Broader study findings: No repertoire was sampled before or during the peak T cell response, only after it. Unmutated variant regions are reportedly the target of nearly half of TCRs that are spike-specific.

Germline CDR1 is SGHRS and CDR2 is YFSETQ. Trimming stripped 4 bases from V and 2 bases from J, with 17 bases between. The CDR3 length is 16 residues. V usage is TRBV5-1 and J usage is TRBJ2-3; D may be TRBD1 or TRBD2 (5 bases each). Specimen: peripheral blood, collected on day 0 of MenACWY control vaccination. This TCR was recovered from an adult in good health. DNA of the CDR3: TGCGCCAGCAGCCACTTGGGGACGGCGATCACAGATACGCAGTATTTT. Protein sequence: CASSHLGTAITDTQYF.